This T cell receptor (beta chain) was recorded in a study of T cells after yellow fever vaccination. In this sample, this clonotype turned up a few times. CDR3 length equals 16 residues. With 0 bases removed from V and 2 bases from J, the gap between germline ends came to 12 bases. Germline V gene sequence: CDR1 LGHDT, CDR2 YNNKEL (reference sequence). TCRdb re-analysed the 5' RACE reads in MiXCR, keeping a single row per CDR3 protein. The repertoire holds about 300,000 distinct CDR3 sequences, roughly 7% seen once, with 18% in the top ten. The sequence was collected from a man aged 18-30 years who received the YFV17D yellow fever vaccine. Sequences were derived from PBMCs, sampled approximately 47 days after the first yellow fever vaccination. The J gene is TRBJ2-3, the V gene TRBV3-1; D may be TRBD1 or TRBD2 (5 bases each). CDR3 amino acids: CASSQERGRFTDTQYF. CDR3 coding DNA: TGTGCCAGCAGCCAAGAGAGGGGCAGGTTCACAGATACGCAGTATTTT.